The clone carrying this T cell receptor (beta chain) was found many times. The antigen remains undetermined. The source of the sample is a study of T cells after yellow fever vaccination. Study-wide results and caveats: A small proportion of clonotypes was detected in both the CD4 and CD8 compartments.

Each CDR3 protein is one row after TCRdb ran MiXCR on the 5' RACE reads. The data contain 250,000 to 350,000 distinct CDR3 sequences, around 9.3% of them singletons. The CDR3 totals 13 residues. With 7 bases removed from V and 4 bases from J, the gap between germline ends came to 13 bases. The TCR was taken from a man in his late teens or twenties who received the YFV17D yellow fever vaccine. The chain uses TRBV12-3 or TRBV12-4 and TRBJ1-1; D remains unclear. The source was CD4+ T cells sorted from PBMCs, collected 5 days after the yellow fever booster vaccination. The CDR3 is CASTPQVGTEAFF. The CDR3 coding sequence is TGTGCCAGCACCCCCCAAGTCGGCACTGAAGCTTTCTTT.